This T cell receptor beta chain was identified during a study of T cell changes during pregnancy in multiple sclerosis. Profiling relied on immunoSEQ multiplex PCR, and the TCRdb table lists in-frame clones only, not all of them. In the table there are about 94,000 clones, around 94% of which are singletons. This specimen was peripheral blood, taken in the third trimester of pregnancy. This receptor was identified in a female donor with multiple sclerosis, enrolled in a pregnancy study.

CDR3 sequence reads: CASGREAYEQYF. In nucleotides, the CDR3 is TGTGCCAGCGGACGGGAAGCCTACGAGCAGTACTTC. The V and J genes are TRBV7-2 and TRBJ2-7; a possible D gene is TRBD2 (5 bases). Trimming removed 8 bases from V and 2 bases from J, with 10 bases in between. The CDR3 contains 12 residues. From germline, CDR1 is SGHTA and CDR2 FQGNSA. Full variable domain (missing parts from reference TRBV7-2 and TRBJ2-7): GAGVSQSPSNKVTEKGKDVELRCDPISGHTALYWYRQSLGQGLEFLIYFQGNSAPDKSGLPSDRFSAERTGGSVSTLTIQRTQQEDSAVYLCASGREAYEQYFGPGTRLTVT.